What follows are 25 T cell receptor beta chains derived from one specimen sequenced in a study of cytomegalovirus exposure and HLA in healthy donors. Amplification used 60 Vbeta primers and 13 Jbeta primers. Produced via immunoSEQ multiplex PCR; TCRdb's table is partial and in-frame only. The sample has around 100,000 clones; 79% are singletons. The material sequenced was PBMCs. These receptors originate from a man aged 45-65 years in good health and CMV-seropositive.

This chain links TRBV9 with TRBJ1-4; D call uncertain. V shed 2 bases and J shed 0 bases, with 8 bases lying between them. CDR3 size: 15 residues. CDR1 and CDR2 from the germline V gene are SGDLS and YYNGEE. CDR3 DNA sequence: TGTGCCAGCAGCGTCGGGTCTACAACTAATGAAAAACTGTTTTTT. It specifies CASSVGSTTNEKLFF. The variable domain in full, completed from reference TRBV9 and TRBJ1-4, reads DSGVTQTPKHLITATGQRVTLRCSPRSGDLSVYWYQQSLDQGLQFLIQYYNGEERAKGNILERFSAQQFPDLHSELNLSSLELGDSALYFCASSVGSTTNEKLFFGSGTQLSVL.

This clone came up once. The chain carries TRBV18 and TRBJ1-4; unclear D gene. The CDR3 is 15 amino acids. The germline V gene encodes CDR1 KGHSH and CDR2 LQKENI. V lost 3 bases and J 4 bases, leaving 12 bases between the germline ends. Here the CDR3 reads CASSPYRDFNEKLFF. CDR3 nucleotides: TGTGCCAGCTCACCGTACCGGGATTTTAATGAAAAACTGTTTTTT.

This chain links TRBV4-3 with TRBJ2-4; 9 nucleotides agree with TRBD2. The junction had 7 bases not matched to a gene; V was cut back by 1 base and J by 12 bases. The germline V gene has CDR1 LGHNA and CDR2 YSLEER. The CDR3 is 14 residues long. CDR3 loop: CASSQGREGAAQYF. CDR3 DNA sequence: TGCGCCAGCAGCCAAGGGCGGGAGGGGGCAGCTCAGTACTTC.

V usage is TRBV19 and J usage is TRBJ2-4; tentatively, D is TRBD1 (5 bases). The CDR3 totals 18 residues. Trimming shortened V by 2 bases and J by 2 bases, and 19 bases separated the two germline ends. The germline CDR1 and CDR2 sequences are LNHDA and SQIVND (reference sequence). CDR3 nucleotides: TGTGCCAGTAGTATAAGGGGCGCCAGGTCCCTCACCAAAAACATTCAGTACTTC. Translated, it gives CASSIRGARSLTKNIQYF. Complete variable domain (other parts from reference TRBV19 and TRBJ2-4): DGGITQSPKYLFRKEGQNVTLSCEQNLNHDAMYWYRQDPGQGLRLIYYSQIVNDFQKGDIAEGYSVSREKKESFPLTVTSAQKNPTAFYLCASSIRGARSLTKNIQYFGAGTRLSVL.

The rearrangement links TRBV6-6 to TRBJ2-7, with 7 bases that match TRBD1. This CDR3 spans 14 amino acids. Trimming at V came to 7 bases and at J to 2 bases, leaving 8 bases not matched to a gene. The germline V gene has CDR1 MNHNY and CDR2 SVGAGI (reference sequence). CDR3 coding DNA: TGTGCCAGCACTCGGGACAGTCAGGCCTACGAGCAGTACTTC. This sequence encodes CASTRDSQAYEQYF.

The V call is TRBV7-9, the J call TRBJ1-1; no clear D gene. Per germline, CDR1 SEHNR and CDR2 FQNEAQ (reference sequence). Between the trimmed V and J ends, which lost 0 bases and 0 bases, there was a span of 11 bases. The CDR3 consists of 16 residues. As DNA, the CDR3 is TGTGCCAGCAGCTTAGCGTTTAAGCCGGTGAACACTGAAGCTTTCTTT. This codes for CASSLAFKPVNTEAFF.

This chain joins TRBV5-5 and TRBJ2-5, with 7 bases lining up with TRBD1. Germline V gene sequence: CDR1 SGHKS, CDR2 YYEKEE (reference sequence). The CDR3 totals 12 residues. J lost 11 bases, V lost 3 bases, and 7 bases had no gene match. The DNA of the CDR3 is TGTGCCAGCAGCTCACAGGGGATGGAGCAGTACTTC. This translates into CASSSQGMEQYF. Looking up the rest from reference TRBV5-5 and TRBJ2-5 gives the full variable domain: DAGVTQSPTHLIKTRGQQVTLRCSPISGHKSVSWYQQVLGQGPQFIFQYYEKEERGRGNFPDRFSARQFPNYSSELNVNALLLGDSALYLCASSSQGMEQYFGPGTRLLVL.

This chain links TRBV28 with TRBJ2-7; D may be TRBD2 (6 bases). Germline V gene data show CDR1 as MDHEN and CDR2 as SYDVKM. The CDR3 is 16 residues long. V lost 3 bases and J 5 bases, leaving 20 bases between the germline ends. CDR3 nucleotide sequence: TGTGCCAGCAGTTTTGGTCCGAGACTAGGGAGAAACGAGCAGTACTTC. Amino acid sequence: CASSFGPRLGRNEQYF.

The chain uses TRBV5-4 and TRBJ2-3; D ambiguous. CDR3 size: 14 residues. Germline V CDR1 and CDR2: SGHNT, YYREEE (reference sequence). V was shortened by 0 bases and J by 2 bases, with 7 bases between the two germline ends. The CDR3 here is CASSLDSSTDTQYF. The CDR3 DNA reads TGTGCCAGCAGCTTGGACTCTTCCACAGATACGCAGTATTTT.

This clone was seen a handful of times. This chain links TRBV7-9 with TRBJ2-1; D gene uncertain. Germline values: CDR1 SEHNR, CDR2 FQNEAQ (reference sequence). The CDR3 is 12 residues long. V dropped 6 bases and J dropped 0 bases, with 3 bases sitting between them. The CDR3 sequence is CASSYSYNEQFF. The CDR3 DNA follows: TGTGCCAGCAGTTACTCCTACAATGAGCAGTTCTTC.

This chain connects TRBV11-2 to TRBJ2-7; a possible D gene is TRBD2 (6 bases). The V end was cut by 4 bases, the J end by 3 bases, with 19 bases between. The CDR3 runs to 16 residues. Germline V lookup: CDR1 SGHAT, CDR2 FQNNGV. As DNA, the CDR3 is TGTGCCAGCAGCTCCCTGTCCGGCGCGGGAAGCTACGAGCAGTACTTC. This translates into CASSSLSGAGSYEQYF.

This chain joins TRBV18 and TRBJ2-2, with TRBD2 as a possible D gene (6 bases). The CDR3 runs 16 residues. The germline gives CDR1 KGHSH, CDR2 LQKENI. V shed 9 bases and J shed 4 bases, with 21 bases lying between them. The CDR3, as DNA: TGTGCCAGTCAGATCACCCTTCAGGGAGGCACCGGGGAGCTGTTTTTT. Amino acids: CASQITLQGGTGELFF.

The gene calls are TRBV5-4 and TRBJ2-3; 8 nucleotides align to TRBD2. CDR3 size: 16 residues. The trim removed 0 bases at V and 2 bases at J, leaving 5 bases unmatched. Per germline, CDR1 SGHNT and CDR2 YYREEE (reference sequence). The CDR3 DNA is TGTGCCAGCAGCTTGGATGCGGGAGGCTACACAGATACGCAGTATTTT. Protein sequence: CASSLDAGGYTDTQYF.

This sequence joins TRBV7-9 and TRBJ2-3; possible D gene TRBD2, 6 bases. Germline assignment: CDR1 SEHNR and CDR2 FQNEAQ (reference sequence). There are 13 residues in the CDR3. Trimming stripped 6 bases from V and 0 bases from J, with 7 bases between. For the CDR3, the DNA is TGTGCCAGCAGGGGAGGTAGCACAGATACGCAGTATTTT. This encodes CASRGGSTDTQYF. The entire variable domain, with the rest obtained from reference TRBV7-9 and TRBJ2-3, is as follows: DTGVSQNPRHKITKRGQNVTFRCDPISEHNRLYWYRQTLGQGPEFLTYFQNEAQLEKSRLLSDRFSAERPKGSFSTLEIQRTEQGDSAMYLCASRGGSTDTQYFGPGTRLTVL.

The chain joins TRBV14 to TRBJ2-7, with 7 bases aligning to TRBD1. The germline V gene has CDR1 SGHDN and CDR2 FVKESK. This CDR3 contains 16 residues. Trimming took 3 bases from V and 2 from J; bases not matched to a gene: 10. CDR3 sequence reads: CASSHPSRDRPYEQYF. The DNA for the CDR3 is TGTGCCAGCAGCCACCCAAGCCGGGACAGACCCTACGAGCAGTACTTC.

The sample holds a few counts of this clone. This chain uses TRBV27 with TRBJ2-1, with 11 bases aligning to TRBD2. CDR3 length equals 16 residues. Per germline, CDR1 MNHEY and CDR2 SMNVEV (reference sequence). V trimming: 4 bases; J trimming: 4 bases; junction bases outside the gene matches: 6. This chain's CDR3 is CASSSLLAGVYNEQFF. In DNA form, the CDR3 reads TGTGCCAGCAGTTCCCTACTAGCGGGAGTATACAATGAGCAGTTCTTC.

The chain employs TRBV7-3 and TRBJ2-3; unclear D gene. The germline gives CDR1 SGHTA, CDR2 FQGTGA. The V gene lost 2 bases and the J gene lost 2 bases, with 2 bases spanning the gap. This CDR3 is built from 12 residues. Written as DNA, the CDR3 is TGTGCCAGCAGCTTATACACAGATACGCAGTATTTT. Its protein is CASSLYTDTQYF.

The rearrangement uses TRBV9 and TRBJ2-5, with D possibly TRBD1 on 6 matching bases. CDR1 and CDR2 from the germline V gene are SGDLS and YYNGEE. CDR3 length: 15 residues. The V gene lost 3 bases and the J gene lost 2 bases, with 14 bases spanning the gap. Here the CDR3 reads CASSAEGTLQETQYF. In nucleotides, the CDR3 is TGTGCCAGCAGCGCCGAGGGGACACTTCAAGAGACCCAGTACTTC.

The gene calls are TRBV19 and TRBJ2-1, with D maybe TRBD2 (5 bases). The germline V and J ends were trimmed by 2 bases and 3 bases, with 11 bases remaining between them. CDR3 length: 15 residues. Germline V gene lookup returns CDR1 LNHDA and CDR2 SQIVND (reference sequence). The CDR3 nucleotides read TGTGCCAGTAGTATAACAACTAGTCTCTACAATGAGCAGTTCTTC. Translation gives CASSITTSLYNEQFF. The variable domain in full, completed from reference TRBV19 and TRBJ2-1, reads DGGITQSPKYLFRKEGQNVTLSCEQNLNHDAMYWYRQDPGQGLRLIYYSQIVNDFQKGDIAEGYSVSREKKESFPLTVTSAQKNPTAFYLCASSITTSLYNEQFFGPGTRLTVL.

The chain uses TRBV28 and TRBJ2-3, with D unresolved. This CDR3 contains 16 residues. With 4 bases removed from V and 0 bases from J, the gap between germline ends came to 14 bases. Per the germline V gene, CDR1 is MDHEN and CDR2 is SYDVKM. CDR3 DNA: TGTGCCAGCAGTTCCCCCGACGGAGTGAGCACAGATACGCAGTATTTT. Protein sequence: CASSSPDGVSTDTQYF.

The chain couples TRBV19 to TRBJ1-2; 7 bases are a match to TRBD1. V trimming: 5 bases; J trimming: 5 bases; junction bases outside the gene matches: 8. This CDR3 has 14 residues. Looked up from germline, CDR1 is LNHDA and CDR2 is SQIVND (reference sequence). In DNA, the CDR3 is TGTGCCAGTAGTCCCGCGGGGACAGTATATGGCTACACCTTC. This translates into CASSPAGTVYGYTF.

The V call is TRBV18, the J call TRBJ2-3; TRBD2 matches 9 bases. The ends lost 0 bases at V and 4 bases at J; junction bases unmatched: 2. Germline V gene data show CDR1 as KGHSH and CDR2 as LQKENI. This CDR3 has 15 residues. CDR3 sequence: CASSPPSGSADTQYF. Written as DNA, the CDR3 is TGTGCCAGCTCACCACCTAGCGGGAGCGCAGATACGCAGTATTTT.

V gene TRBV10-2 combines with J gene TRBJ2-7; a possible D gene is TRBD2 (5 bases). V gave up 1 base and J gave up 3 bases, with 10 bases separating them. The germline V gene encodes CDR1 WSHSY and CDR2 SAAADI. The length of the CDR3 is 14 residues. CDR3 DNA: TGCGCCAGCAGTGAGTGGACGGGGTACTACGAGCAGTACTTC. It encodes CASSEWTGYYEQYF.

The J gene is TRBJ2-1, the V gene TRBV13; 13 bases are shared with TRBD2. The CDR3 totals 15 residues. The V segment lost 4 bases and the J segment 6 bases; nucleotides outside the gene matches: 3. Germline V gene lookup returns CDR1 PRHDT and CDR2 FYEKMQ (reference sequence). This CDR3 reads CASSSGLAGANEQFF. CDR3 nucleotides: TGTGCCAGCAGCTCTGGACTAGCGGGAGCCAATGAGCAGTTCTTC.

The chain has TRBV19 and TRBJ2-1, with 9 bases matching TRBD1. V shed 4 bases and J 5 bases; nucleotides not matched to a gene: 3. The CDR3 loop spans 14 amino acids. From germline, CDR1 is LNHDA and CDR2 SQIVND (reference sequence). In nucleotides, the CDR3 is TGTGCCAGTAGTACGGGACAGGGCCACAATGAGCAGTTCTTC. It codes for CASSTGQGHNEQFF.